Listed here are 21 T cell receptor beta chains from one sample, sequenced in a study of graft-versus-host responses after intestinal transplantation. These receptors have no identified antigens. Clones were sequenced by immunoSEQ multiplex PCR, and TCRdb holds only the in-frame ones, with some missing. The sample has over 80,000 clones; roughly 91% are singletons. This specimen was unstimulated CD4+ T cells sorted from spleen or lymph node cells, taken before transplant. The receptors were sampled from a human donor who was the organ donor for an intestinal transplant.

The V and J genes are TRBV4-3 and TRBJ2-7; D gene ambiguous. The CDR3 totals 13 residues. With 2 bases removed from V and 2 bases from J, the gap between germline ends came to 7 bases. Germline-derived CDR1 and CDR2 are LGHNA and YSLEER. DNA of the CDR3: TGCGCCAGCAGCCAACACAGAGCCTACGAGCAGTACTTC. Encoded protein: CASSQHRAYEQYF.

The chain recombines TRBV5-1 with TRBJ2-1; D gene ambiguous. Per the germline V gene, CDR1 is SGHRS and CDR2 is YFSETQ. The CDR3 covers 14 residues. The DNA of the CDR3 is TGCGCAGCCCAGGCGTCCCCTGATCACGATGAGCAGTTCTTC. Protein sequence: CAAQASPDHDEQFF.

The count of this clone is one. The chain employs TRBV30 and TRBJ1-1; 7 bases are a match to TRBD1. This CDR3 has 12 amino acids. V lost 1 base and J lost 4; bases outside the gene matches: 0. Germline assignment: CDR1 GTSNPN and CDR2 SVGIG (reference sequence). The CDR3 here is CAWSDRGTEAFF. The DNA of the CDR3 is TGTGCCTGGAGTGACAGGGGCACTGAAGCTTTCTTT.

The chain couples TRBV19 to TRBJ2-3, with 10 bases lining up with TRBD1. This CDR3 is 14 amino acids long. In germline, CDR1 is LNHDA, CDR2 SQIVND (reference sequence). Trimming removed 3 bases from V and 4 bases from J; junction bases left unmatched: 1. DNA of the CDR3: TGTGCCAGTAGTATGGGACAGGGGCCAGATACGCAGTATTTT. Amino acid sequence: CASSMGQGPDTQYF.

The gene calls are TRBV19 and TRBJ1-4; 7 bases line up with TRBD1. The V and J ends lost 0 bases and 8 bases, in that order; junction bases with no gene match: 15. Germline assignment: CDR1 LNHDA and CDR2 SQIVND (reference sequence). The CDR3 consists of 18 residues. The CDR3 DNA reads TGTGCCAGTAGTATAGATCCCTTTGGTGGGACAGAGCGAGAAAAACTGTTTTTT. Translation: CASSIDPFGGTEREKLFF.

V gene TRBV4-3 combines with J gene TRBJ1-6, with TRBD1 matching 8 bases. The CDR3 has 15 residues. The junction had 6 bases not matched to a gene; V was cut back by 1 base and J by 10 bases. The germline gives CDR1 LGHNA, CDR2 YSLEER. As DNA, the CDR3 is TGCGCCAGCAGCCAAGTTGACAGGGGAAGCTCACCCCTCCACTTT. Amino acid sequence: CASSQVDRGSSPLHF.

The chain employs TRBV10-3 and TRBJ2-7, with 9 nucleotides matching TRBD1. The CDR3 has 16 amino acids. The germline CDR1 and CDR2 sequences are ENHRY and SYGVKD. The V and J ends lost 4 bases and 0 bases, in that order; junction bases with no gene match: 7. The CDR3 is CAISGPGQGLSYEQYF. The DNA for the CDR3 is TGTGCCATCAGTGGACCGGGACAGGGCCTCTCCTACGAGCAGTACTTC.

The chain carries TRBV15 and TRBJ2-3, with 8 nucleotides matching TRBD1. Trimming took 5 bases from V and 5 from J; bases not matched to a gene: 6. The CDR3 spans 14 residues. Germline CDR1 and CDR2: LNHNV and YYDKDF (reference sequence). The CDR3 is CATSRRQGKDTQYF. Written as DNA, the CDR3 is TGTGCCACCAGCCGCCGACAGGGGAAAGATACGCAGTATTTT.

This clone was counted a single time. The V call is TRBV5-1, the J call TRBJ1-6, with D perhaps TRBD1 (5 bases). This CDR3 comprises 16 residues. Germline CDR1 SGHRS, CDR2 YFSETQ. V dropped 1 base and J dropped 4 bases, with 12 bases sitting between them. CDR3 region: CASSLNGGSYNSPLHF. As DNA, the CDR3 is TGCGCCAGCAGCTTGAACGGGGGATCTTATAATTCACCCCTCCACTTT.

This sequence joins TRBV7-2 and TRBJ2-4; D is uncertain. Trimming left V 1 base short and J 7 bases short, with 5 bases between. The CDR3 runs to 12 residues. CDR1 and CDR2 (germline): SGHTA, FQGNSA. The CDR3 bases are TGTGCCAGCAGCTTAGGGGCGAACATTCAGTACTTC. It encodes CASSLGANIQYF.

This CDR3 reads CASSLGGGTSTDTQYF. CDR3 bases: TGCGCCAGCAGCCTGGGAGGGGGGACTAGCACAGATACGCAGTATTTT. The rearrangement uses TRBV4-3 and TRBJ2-3; the D gene is possibly TRBD2 (7 bases). Germline V gene sequence: CDR1 LGHNA, CDR2 YSLEER. The CDR3 extends over 16 amino acids. Between the trimmed V and J ends, which lost 4 bases and 0 bases, there was a span of 14 bases.

This chain connects TRBV28 to TRBJ2-5; D possibly corresponds to TRBD2 (5 bases). Germline CDR1 is MDHEN and CDR2 is SYDVKM. The CDR3 runs 14 residues. V lost 7 bases, J lost 5 bases, and 17 bases lay in between. CDR3 DNA sequence: TGTGCCAGCATCTCTACGGGGTTGGGTGAGACCCAGTACTTC. Its translation: CASISTGLGETQYF.

The rearrangement uses TRBV10-3 and TRBJ2-3; the match to TRBD2 covers 8 bases. With 5 bases clipped from V and 0 bases from J, the junction kept 1 base outside the gene matches. Germline V gene sequence: CDR1 ENHRY, CDR2 SYGVKD. This CDR3 contains 14 residues. The CDR3 region has the DNA TGTGCCATCAGTAAGCGGGGGAGCACAGATACGCAGTATTTT. Residues: CAISKRGSTDTQYF.

The chain links TRBV2 to TRBJ1-2; D possibly corresponds to TRBD1 (6 bases). The CDR3 sequence is 19 residues long. Germline CDR1 and CDR2: SNHLY and FYNNEI. Deletions cut 7 bases from V and 4 bases from J, with 31 bases between. CDR3 DNA: TGTGCCAGCACCGTATGGGGGTCCGGGAAGGATGTCAGGGGCTATGGCTACACCTTC. It is translated as CASTVWGSGKDVRGYGYTF.

This chain connects TRBV5-1 to TRBJ1-6; no definite D call. Trimming stripped 7 bases from V and 10 bases from J, with 18 bases between. The length of the CDR3 is 14 residues. Germline loops: CDR1 SGHRS, CDR2 YFSETQ. The CDR3 loop is CASRLGWPSSPLHF. The CDR3 DNA is TGCGCCAGCCGACTCGGATGGCCCAGCTCACCCCTCCACTTT.

This chain links TRBV4-3 with TRBJ2-7, with a possible D match to TRBD2 (6 bases). Trimming pared 4 bases from V and 2 bases from J, leaving 15 bases between. The CDR3 is 15 residues long. Germline V gene data show CDR1 as LGHNA and CDR2 as YSLEER. For the CDR3, the DNA is TGCGCCAGCAGCCGCCACACGGGGGTGACCTACGAGCAGTACTTC. Translation: CASSRHTGVTYEQYF.

V and J are TRBV25-1 and TRBJ1-4; the D gene is possibly TRBD1 (5 bases). Germline V gene data show CDR1 as MGHDK and CDR2 as SYGVNS. The V gene lost 2 bases and the J gene lost 4 bases, with 11 bases spanning the gap. The CDR3 runs to 15 residues. The DNA for the CDR3 is TGTGCCAGCAGTGAACGACAGATCTATAATGAAAAACTGTTTTTT. Amino acids: CASSERQIYNEKLFF. Variable domain in full (rest from reference TRBV25-1 and TRBJ1-4): EADIYQTPRYLVIGTGKKITLECSQTMGHDKMYWYQQDPGMELHLIHYSYGVNSTEKGDLSSESTVSRIRTEHFPLTLESARPSHTSQYLCASSERQIYNEKLFFGSGTQLSVL.

This rearrangement joins TRBV5-1 to TRBJ1-1, with 7 bases identical to TRBD1. CDR1 and CDR2 from the germline V gene are SGHRS and YFSETQ. This CDR3 contains 14 residues. After removal of 5 bases from V and 1 base from J, the junction contained 5 bases not matched to a gene. CDR3 in DNA: TGCGCCAGCAGGTGGACAGGACAGAACACTGAAGCTTTCTTT. Protein product: CASRWTGQNTEAFF.

This clone was seen only a few times. The chain links TRBV6-1 to TRBJ1-6, with 7 bases identical to TRBD1. Per the germline V gene, CDR1 is MNHNS and CDR2 is SASEGT. The CDR3 runs to 16 residues. Germline trimming cut 4 bases from V and 7 bases from J; bases unmatched to any gene: 10. This CDR3 reads CASSAPPTGSNSPLHF. The CDR3, as DNA: TGTGCCAGCAGTGCGCCCCCGACAGGGAGCAATTCACCCCTCCACTTT.

This chain joins TRBV4-2 and TRBJ2-7, with 8 bases aligning to TRBD2. The CDR3 contains 16 residues. The germline gives CDR1 LGHNA, CDR2 YNFKEQ. V gave up 1 base and J gave up 2 bases; unmatched junction bases: 7. The CDR3 spells CASSQAFGTRAYEQYF. The CDR3 bases are TGTGCCAGCAGCCAAGCATTCGGGACTAGGGCCTACGAGCAGTACTTC.

The genes are TRBV7-2 and TRBJ2-5; 11 nucleotides align to TRBD1. The germline CDR1 and CDR2 sequences are SGHTA and FQGNSA. The V segment lost 6 bases and the J segment 5 bases; nucleotides outside the gene matches: 11. There are 16 residues in the CDR3. CDR3 in DNA: TGTGCCAGCAGTCTCTCCGGGACAGGGGGAATGGAGACCCAGTACTTC. This encodes CASSLSGTGGMETQYF.